This TCR beta chain was documented in a study of blood T cell repertoires in COVID-19. The V end was cut by 4 bases, the J end by 4 bases, with 14 bases between. The CDR3 covers 15 residues. CDR1 SGDLS and CDR2 YYNGEE come from the germline V gene. Data came from immunoSEQ multiplex PCR; TCRdb stores just in-frame clones and leaves some out. The table lists around 70,000 clones, roughly 90% of them singletons, with roughly 0.58% in the top ten. The sample taken for sequencing was peripheral blood. The sequence came from a man between 60 and 70 years old with acute or convalescent COVID-19. The chain recombines TRBV9 with TRBJ2-2; the D gene is possibly TRBD1 (5 bases). CDR3 coding DNA: TGTGCCAGCAGCCCAGACCCAGGGCTCACCGGGGAGCTGTTTTTT. It specifies CASSPDPGLTGELFF.